Listed below are T cell receptor beta chains from one sample, sequenced in a study of T cell repertoires in cytomegalovirus infection. Their antigen targets remain unknown. From the reads, TCRdb called clonotypes with MiXCR, one entry per CDR3 protein. The table records 650,000 to 850,000 distinct CDR3 sequences, about 29% of them present only once. Sequences were derived from cultured CD8+ T cells from PBMCs, sampled from culture after CMV antigen stimulation. Source of these receptors: a human donor in good health (CMV status not recorded). Some clones in this sample may be carry-over from other donors' samples. CDR3s include the opening cysteine and the closing phenylalanine or tryptophan. The D gene is left open where the match is weak. Clone size is given for some rows only: seen once, a few or many times, or a class if the clone is expanded.

D gene	V gene	clone size	CDR3 length	J gene	CDR3 protein	CDR3 DNA
.	TRBV7-6	few	12	TRBJ2-1	CASRIGADEQFF	TGTGCCAGCAGGATTGGGGCGGATGAGCAGTTCTTC
TRBD2	TRBV23-1	.	17	TRBJ2-4	CASSQSGGGLAKNIQYF	TGCGCCAGCAGTCAATCGGGGGGGGGATTAGCCAAAAACATTCAGTACTTC
.	TRBV10-3	.	17	TRBJ1-5	CAISDEAAPYSNQPQHF	TGTGCCATCAGTGACGAGGCAGCCCCCTATAGCAATCAGCCCCAGCATTTT
.	TRBV12-3/TRBV12-4	few	14	TRBJ2-3	CASSLAPHTDTQYF	TGTGCCAGCAGTTTAGCCCCCCACACAGATACGCAGTATTTT
.	TRBV7-9	.	12	TRBJ1-2	CASSLGGQGYTF	TGTGCCAGCAGCTTAGGGGGCCAGGGCTACACCTTC
.	TRBV5-4	few	13	TRBJ1-1	CASSLPQGNGAFF	TGTGCCAGCAGCTTACCACAGGGTAATGGAGCTTTCTTT
.	TRBV27	.	13	TRBJ1-2	CASSFGGSNGYTF	TGTGCCAGCAGTTTCGGAGGGTCTAATGGCTACACCTTC
.	TRBV7-6	many	14	TRBJ2-7	CASSPPQFPYEQYF	TGTGCCAGCAGTCCCCCCCAGTTCCCCTACGAGCAGTACTTC
TRBD1	TRBV20-1	.	13	TRBJ2-2	CSAFIQGTGELFF	TGCAGTGCTTTCATACAGGGGACCGGGGAGCTGTTTTTT
.	TRBV18	few	14	TRBJ1-2	CASSPVGELESYTF	TGTGCCAGCTCACCAGTCGGGGAACTTGAATCCTACACCTTC
.	TRBV7-6	many	13	TRBJ2-2	CASSLTGSGELFF	TGTGCCAGCAGTCTTACAGGGTCCGGGGAGCTGTTTTTT
.	TRBV27	.	15	TRBJ1-5	CASSQYGTPNQPQHF	TGTGCCAGCAGTCAATACGGGACACCCAATCAGCCCCAGCATTTT
.	TRBV7-9	many	14	TRBJ2-5	CASSLLRGPQTQYF	TGTGCCAGCAGCTTATTGCGGGGGCCGCAGACCCAGTACTTC
.	TRBV4-2	.	15	TRBJ2-2	CASSPQQRNTGELFF	TGTGCCAGCAGCCCCCAGCAGCGGAACACCGGGGAGCTGTTTTTT
TRBD2	TRBV12-3/TRBV12-4	.	18	TRBJ2-5	CASSFGALAGEQQETQYF	TGTGCCAGCAGTTTTGGGGCATTAGCGGGGGAGCAGCAAGAGACCCAGTACTTC
.	TRBV27	few	13	TRBJ1-1	CASSSRPNTEAFF	TGTGCCAGCAGTTCCAGGCCGAACACTGAAGCTTTCTTT
TRBD1	TRBV7-9	many	13	TRBJ1-2	CASSSTGVYGYTF	TGTGCCAGCAGCTCCACAGGGGTCTATGGCTACACCTTC
.	TRBV6-2/TRBV6-3	.	15	TRBJ1-1	CASSYSLAPNTEAFF	TGTGCCAGCAGTTACTCTTTGGCTCCGAACACTGAAGCTTTCTTT
TRBD1	TRBV5-5	.	14	TRBJ1-1	CASSVGTGDTEAFF	TGTGCCAGCAGCGTTGGGACAGGGGACACTGAAGCTTTCTTT
.	TRBV4-1	.	16	TRBJ2-2	CASSQAEFSNTGELFF	TGCGCCAGCAGCCAAGCGGAATTTTCGAACACCGGGGAGCTGTTTTTT
.	TRBV29-1	.	10	TRBJ1-1	CSVDSTEAFF	TGCAGCGTTGACTCGACTGAAGCTTTCTTT
TRBD2	TRBV11-2	.	13	TRBJ2-5	CAERGGGRETQYF	TGTGCGGAGCGGGGGGGAGGAAGAGAGACCCAGTACTTC
.	TRBV6-1	.	11	TRBJ2-7	CASEQGYEQYF	TGTGCCAGCGAACAGGGCTACGAGCAGTACTTC
.	TRBV25-1	.	14	TRBJ2-7	CASSESPASYEQYF	TGTGCCAGCAGTGAATCCCCCGCGTCCTACGAGCAGTACTTC
TRBD2	TRBV7-9	.	17	TRBJ2-3	CASSLPTSGGAIDTQYF	TGTGCCAGCAGCTTACCGACTAGCGGGGGGGCCATAGATACGCAGTATTTT
.	TRBV20-1	.	11	TRBJ2-1	CSAGPLNEQFF	TGCAGTGCTGGCCCCCTAAATGAGCAGTTCTTC
.	TRBV6-2/TRBV6-3	few	14	TRBJ2-3	CASSYPGSTDTQYF	TGTGCCAGCAGTTACCCGGGGAGCACAGATACGCAGTATTTT
.	TRBV7-4	.	16	TRBJ2-2	CASSLAHEGRNGELFF	TGTGCCAGCAGCTTAGCGCACGAAGGGAGGAACGGGGAGCTGTTTTTT
TRBD2	TRBV7-9	.	16	TRBJ2-1	CASSLLAAGGRNEQFF	TGTGCCAGCAGCTTACTTGCAGCGGGGGGTCGGAATGAGCAGTTCTTC
TRBD1	TRBV20-1	.	13	TRBJ2-1	CSARPQGDNEQFF	TGCAGTGCTAGACCACAGGGGGACAATGAGCAGTTCTTC
TRBD1	TRBV6-6	.	15	TRBJ2-5	CASSYLDRGQETQYF	TGTGCCAGCAGTTACTTGGACAGGGGGCAAGAGACCCAGTACTTC
TRBD1	TRBV7-2	many	18	TRBJ2-7	CASSWGQGAPFLGYEQYF	TGTGCCAGCAGCTGGGGACAGGGGGCTCCGTTTCTAGGCTACGAGCAGTACTTC
TRBD1	TRBV7-9	.	15	TRBJ2-7	CVSSPRDRGRFEQYF	TGTGTCAGCAGCCCCAGGGACAGGGGGCGATTCGAGCAGTACTTC
.	TRBV2	.	20	TRBJ2-1	CASRGKEGGILNGPYNEQFF	TGTGCCAGCAGGGGCAAGGAGGGTGGGATATTGAATGGTCCCTACAATGAGCAGTTCTTC
TRBD1	TRBV5-1	few	16	TRBJ2-7	CASSLAGTGVPYEQYF	TGCGCCAGCAGCTTGGCCGGGACAGGGGTTCCCTACGAGCAGTACTTC